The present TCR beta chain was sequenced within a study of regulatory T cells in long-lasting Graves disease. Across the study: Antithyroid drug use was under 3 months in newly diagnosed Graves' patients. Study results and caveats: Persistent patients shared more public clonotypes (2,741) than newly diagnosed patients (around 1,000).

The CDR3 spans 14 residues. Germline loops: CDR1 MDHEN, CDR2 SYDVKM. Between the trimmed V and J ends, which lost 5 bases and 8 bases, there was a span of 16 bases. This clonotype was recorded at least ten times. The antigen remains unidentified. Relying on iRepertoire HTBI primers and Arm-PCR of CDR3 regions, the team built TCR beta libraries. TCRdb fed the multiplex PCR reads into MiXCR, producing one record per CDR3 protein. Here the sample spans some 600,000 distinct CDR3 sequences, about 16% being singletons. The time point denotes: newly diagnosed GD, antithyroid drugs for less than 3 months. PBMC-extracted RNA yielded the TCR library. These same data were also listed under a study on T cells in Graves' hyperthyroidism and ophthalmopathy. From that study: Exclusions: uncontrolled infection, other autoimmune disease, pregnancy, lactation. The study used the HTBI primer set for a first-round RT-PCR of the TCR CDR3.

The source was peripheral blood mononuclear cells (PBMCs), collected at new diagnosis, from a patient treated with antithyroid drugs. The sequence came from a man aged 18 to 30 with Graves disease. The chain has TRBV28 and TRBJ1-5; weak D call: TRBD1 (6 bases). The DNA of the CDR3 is TGTGCCAGCAGTCCGTCCACAGGGCTGGAGCCCCAGCATTTT. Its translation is CASSPSTGLEPQHF.